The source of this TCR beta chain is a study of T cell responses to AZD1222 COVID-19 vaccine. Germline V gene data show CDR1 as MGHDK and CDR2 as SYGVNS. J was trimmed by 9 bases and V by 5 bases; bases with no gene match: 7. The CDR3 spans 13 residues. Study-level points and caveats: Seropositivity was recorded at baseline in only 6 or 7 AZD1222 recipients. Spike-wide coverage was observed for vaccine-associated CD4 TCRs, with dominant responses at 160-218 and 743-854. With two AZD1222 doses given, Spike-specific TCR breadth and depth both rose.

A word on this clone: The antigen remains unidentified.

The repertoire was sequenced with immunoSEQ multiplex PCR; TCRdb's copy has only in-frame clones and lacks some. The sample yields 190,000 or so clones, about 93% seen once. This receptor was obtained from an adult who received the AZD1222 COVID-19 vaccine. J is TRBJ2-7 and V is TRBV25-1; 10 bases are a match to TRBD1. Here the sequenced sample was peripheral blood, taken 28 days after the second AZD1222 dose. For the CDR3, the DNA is TGTGCCAGCAGTAGGGACAGGGGACAGGTGCAGTACTTC. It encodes CASSRDRGQVQYF.